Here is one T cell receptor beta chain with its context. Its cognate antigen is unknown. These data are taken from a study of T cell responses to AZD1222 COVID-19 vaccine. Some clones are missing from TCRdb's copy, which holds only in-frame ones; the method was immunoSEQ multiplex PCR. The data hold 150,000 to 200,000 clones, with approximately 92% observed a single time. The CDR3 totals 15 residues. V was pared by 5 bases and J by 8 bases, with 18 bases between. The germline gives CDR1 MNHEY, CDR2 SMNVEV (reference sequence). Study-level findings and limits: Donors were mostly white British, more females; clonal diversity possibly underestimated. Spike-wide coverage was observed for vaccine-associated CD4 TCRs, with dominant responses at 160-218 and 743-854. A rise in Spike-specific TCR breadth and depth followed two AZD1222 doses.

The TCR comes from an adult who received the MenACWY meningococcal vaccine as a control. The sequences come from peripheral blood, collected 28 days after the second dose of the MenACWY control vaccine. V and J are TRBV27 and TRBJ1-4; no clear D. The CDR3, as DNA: TGTGCCAGCAGTCCCGGGCTCCTTTATGGGGAAAAACTGTTTTTT. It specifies CASSPGLLYGEKLFF.